This is a list of T cell receptor beta chains from one sample in a study of control samples from healthy donors and cancer patients. TCRdb's copy holds only in-frame clones and misses some; the assay was immunoSEQ multiplex PCR. In the table there are 100,000 to 150,000 clones, over 75% of which are singletons. Sequencing used blood. These TCRs come from a man aged 55 to 70 in good health. CDR3s include the opening cysteine and the closing phenylalanine or tryptophan. The D gene is left open where the match is weak. A row's size may be missing; if present it is once, few, many or a size class.

v_call: TRBV19
cdr3_length: 15
clone_size: -
j_call: TRBJ1-5
d_call: -
cdr3_aa: CASSKTQGFNQPQHF
cdr3_nt: TGTGCCAGTAGTAAAACCCAGGGTTTCAATCAGCCCCAGCATTTT

v_call: TRBV7-2
cdr3_length: 15
clone_size: -
j_call: TRBJ2-3
d_call: TRBD1
cdr3_aa: CASSFLGQGADTQYF
cdr3_nt: TGTGCCAGCAGCTTCCTAGGACAGGGGGCAGATACGCAGTATTTT

v_call: TRBV28
cdr3_length: 14
clone_size: many
j_call: TRBJ2-2
d_call: TRBD2
cdr3_aa: CASRTSGGSGELFF
cdr3_nt: TGTGCCAGCCGGACTAGCGGGGGGTCCGGGGAGCTGTTTTTT

v_call: TRBV18
cdr3_length: 17
clone_size: -
j_call: TRBJ2-6
d_call: -
cdr3_aa: CASSPVPVTSGANVLTF
cdr3_nt: TGTGCCAGCTCCCCTGTCCCAGTTACCTCTGGGGCCAACGTCCTGACTTTC

v_call: TRBV11-3
cdr3_length: 13
clone_size: -
j_call: TRBJ1-1
d_call: -
cdr3_aa: CASSLARNTEAFF
cdr3_nt: TGTGCCAGCAGCTTAGCAAGGAACACTGAAGCTTTCTTT

v_call: TRBV20-1
cdr3_length: 13
clone_size: -
j_call: TRBJ1-2
d_call: -
cdr3_aa: CSASSTGNYGYTF
cdr3_nt: TGCAGTGCTAGTTCGACGGGGAACTATGGCTACACCTTC

v_call: TRBV5-6
cdr3_length: 14
clone_size: -
j_call: TRBJ1-5
d_call: -
cdr3_aa: CASSLGESNQPQHF
cdr3_nt: TGTGCCAGCAGCTTAGGGGAAAGCAATCAGCCCCAGCATTTT

v_call: TRBV19
cdr3_length: 15
clone_size: -
j_call: TRBJ2-6
d_call: -
cdr3_aa: CASGVGATGANVLTF
cdr3_nt: TGTGCCAGTGGGGTCGGGGCGACTGGGGCCAACGTCCTGACTTTC

v_call: TRBV5-4
cdr3_length: 16
clone_size: -
j_call: TRBJ2-5
d_call: TRBD2
cdr3_aa: CASSTELAGPQETQYF
cdr3_nt: TGTGCCAGCAGCACCGAACTAGCGGGACCCCAAGAGACCCAGTACTTC

v_call: TRBV2
cdr3_length: 15
clone_size: once
j_call: TRBJ1-5
d_call: TRBD1
cdr3_aa: CASSYSTTGGEPQHF
cdr3_nt: TGTGCCAGCAGTTACTCAACTACAGGGGGTGAACCCCAGCATTTT

v_call: TRBV7-2
cdr3_length: 15
clone_size: -
j_call: TRBJ1-5
d_call: -
cdr3_aa: CASSLGGQTGQPQHF
cdr3_nt: TGTGCCAGCAGCTTAGGAGGACAGACAGGCCAGCCCCAGCATTTT

v_call: TRBV24-1
cdr3_length: 16
clone_size: -
j_call: TRBJ2-5
d_call: TRBD1
cdr3_aa: CATSDPRDSQRETQYF
cdr3_nt: TGTGCCACCAGTGATCCCCGGGACAGTCAGCGAGAGACCCAGTACTTC

v_call: TRBV28
cdr3_length: 14
clone_size: once
j_call: TRBJ2-7
d_call: TRBD1
cdr3_aa: CASNGDRRFYEQYF
cdr3_nt: TGTGCCAGCAATGGGGACAGAAGATTCTACGAGCAGTACTTC

v_call: TRBV21-1
cdr3_length: 13
clone_size: -
j_call: TRBJ2-7
d_call: -
cdr3_aa: CASSGQGAYEQYF
cdr3_nt: TGTGCCAGCAGCGGACAGGGGGCTTACGAGCAGTACTTC

v_call: TRBV19
cdr3_length: 14
clone_size: -
j_call: TRBJ1-1
d_call: -
cdr3_aa: CASSRDPSVTEAFF
cdr3_nt: TGTGCCAGTAGCCGGGACCCGAGTGTCACTGAAGCTTTCTTT

v_call: TRBV28
cdr3_length: 13
clone_size: -
j_call: TRBJ2-7
d_call: -
cdr3_aa: CASRLGGQYEQYF
cdr3_nt: TGTGCCAGCAGACTAGGCGGACAGTACGAGCAGTACTTC

v_call: TRBV28
cdr3_length: 13
clone_size: -
j_call: TRBJ2-3
d_call: TRBD2
cdr3_aa: CASSRAGADTQYF
cdr3_nt: TGTGCCAGCAGTCGCGCGGGGGCAGATACGCAGTATTTT

v_call: TRBV14
cdr3_length: 11
clone_size: -
j_call: TRBJ2-1
d_call: -
cdr3_aa: CASSSLNEQFF
cdr3_nt: TGTGCCAGCAGCTCCTTAAATGAGCAGTTCTTC

v_call: TRBV7-2
cdr3_length: 15
clone_size: -
j_call: TRBJ2-3
d_call: -
cdr3_aa: CASSLMAGASDTQYF
cdr3_nt: TGTGCCAGCAGCTTAATGGCGGGCGCGTCAGATACGCAGTATTTT

v_call: TRBV11-3
cdr3_length: 15
clone_size: -
j_call: TRBJ2-2
d_call: TRBD1
cdr3_aa: CASSKQGANTGELFF
cdr3_nt: TGTGCCAGCAGCAAACAGGGGGCGAACACCGGGGAGCTGTTTTTT

v_call: TRBV6-5
cdr3_length: 14
clone_size: -
j_call: TRBJ1-4
d_call: -
cdr3_aa: CASSQTVGVGKLFF
cdr3_nt: TGTGCCAGCAGTCAGACAGTCGGGGTGGGAAAACTGTTTTTT

v_call: TRBV11-2
cdr3_length: 15
clone_size: -
j_call: TRBJ2-1
d_call: -
cdr3_aa: CASSFWSGLGNEQFF
cdr3_nt: TGTGCCAGCAGCTTCTGGAGCGGATTGGGGAATGAGCAGTTCTTC

v_call: TRBV9
cdr3_length: 15
clone_size: -
j_call: TRBJ1-1
d_call: -
cdr3_aa: CASSGGQKPYTEAFF
cdr3_nt: TGTGCCAGCAGCGGAGGACAGAAGCCCTACACTGAAGCTTTCTTT

v_call: TRBV29-1
cdr3_length: 15
clone_size: -
j_call: TRBJ2-5
d_call: -
cdr3_aa: CSVSPPGHAQETQYF
cdr3_nt: TGCAGCGTGAGCCCCCCCGGACATGCCCAGGAGACCCAGTACTTC

v_call: TRBV30
cdr3_length: 13
clone_size: -
j_call: TRBJ1-1
d_call: -
cdr3_aa: CAWSPTWNTEAFF
cdr3_nt: TGTGCCTGGAGTCCGACCTGGAACACTGAAGCTTTCTTT

v_call: TRBV9
cdr3_length: 14
clone_size: -
j_call: TRBJ1-3
d_call: -
cdr3_aa: CASSALSSGNTIYF
cdr3_nt: TGTGCCAGCAGCGCTCTAAGCTCTGGAAACACCATATATTTT

v_call: TRBV7-2
cdr3_length: 17
clone_size: -
j_call: TRBJ1-5
d_call: -
cdr3_aa: CASSLRILGGSNQPQHF
cdr3_nt: TGTGCCAGCAGCTTAAGAATATTAGGGGGGAGCAATCAGCCCCAGCATTTT

v_call: TRBV28
cdr3_length: 11
clone_size: -
j_call: TRBJ1-2
d_call: -
cdr3_aa: CASQRYYGYTF
cdr3_nt: TGTGCCAGTCAGAGATACTATGGCTACACCTTC

v_call: TRBV27
cdr3_length: 14
clone_size: -
j_call: TRBJ1-5
d_call: -
cdr3_aa: CASSSQTFNQPQHF
cdr3_nt: TGTGCCAGCAGTTCCCAAACTTTCAATCAGCCCCAGCATTTT

v_call: TRBV7-2
cdr3_length: 14
clone_size: -
j_call: TRBJ2-7
d_call: TRBD2
cdr3_aa: CASSLGGSGDEQYF
cdr3_nt: TGTGCCAGCAGCTTAGGGGGTAGCGGGGACGAGCAGTACTTC

v_call: TRBV5-1
cdr3_length: 13
clone_size: -
j_call: TRBJ2-5
d_call: -
cdr3_aa: CASSADNQETQYF
cdr3_nt: TGCGCCAGCAGCGCGGACAACCAAGAGACCCAGTACTTC

v_call: TRBV9
cdr3_length: 14
clone_size: -
j_call: TRBJ2-3
d_call: -
cdr3_aa: CASSPRTSTDTQYF
cdr3_nt: TGTGCCAGCAGCCCGAGGACTAGCACAGATACGCAGTATTTT

v_call: TRBV30
cdr3_length: 15
clone_size: -
j_call: TRBJ1-6
d_call: TRBD1
cdr3_aa: CAWSPLQGIYSPLHF
cdr3_nt: TGTGCCTGGAGCCCGTTACAGGGGATTTATTCACCCCTCCACTTT

v_call: TRBV20-1
cdr3_length: 14
clone_size: -
j_call: TRBJ1-1
d_call: -
cdr3_aa: CSASAGTRNTEAFF
cdr3_nt: TGCAGTGCTAGTGCGGGGACTCGGAACACTGAAGCTTTCTTT

v_call: TRBV19
cdr3_length: 16
clone_size: -
j_call: TRBJ2-7
d_call: -
cdr3_aa: CASSIDLAGRKNEQYF
cdr3_nt: TGTGCCAGTAGTATAGATCTTGCAGGGCGAAAAAACGAGCAGTACTTC

v_call: TRBV6-1
cdr3_length: 13
clone_size: -
j_call: TRBJ1-6
d_call: -
cdr3_aa: CASSEVEKGRLHF
cdr3_nt: TGTGCCAGCAGTGAAGTTGAGAAGGGACGTCTCCACTTT

v_call: TRBV6-2/TRBV6-3
cdr3_length: 16
clone_size: -
j_call: TRBJ1-5
d_call: TRBD1
cdr3_aa: CASSYPEQGGGQPQHF
cdr3_nt: TGTGCCAGCAGTTACCCGGAACAGGGGGGCGGTCAGCCCCAGCATTTT

v_call: TRBV27
cdr3_length: 17
clone_size: -
j_call: TRBJ1-2
d_call: -
cdr3_aa: CASSLIPSPTTTYGYTF
cdr3_nt: TGTGCCAGCAGTTTAATCCCGAGTCCGACCACCACCTATGGCTACACCTTC

v_call: TRBV5-1
cdr3_length: 14
clone_size: -
j_call: TRBJ2-2
d_call: -
cdr3_aa: CASTTIGQTGELFF
cdr3_nt: TGCGCCAGCACCACGATAGGGCAAACCGGGGAGCTGTTTTTT

v_call: TRBV28
cdr3_length: 15
clone_size: -
j_call: TRBJ1-3
d_call: -
cdr3_aa: CASRAGHSGGNTIYF
cdr3_nt: TGTGCCAGCAGGGCGGGACACTCCGGTGGAAACACCATATATTTT

v_call: TRBV6-5
cdr3_length: 15
clone_size: -
j_call: TRBJ2-7
d_call: TRBD1
cdr3_aa: CASSSSWDSSYEQYF
cdr3_nt: TGTGCCAGCAGTTCGAGTTGGGACAGCTCCTACGAGCAGTACTTC

v_call: TRBV30
cdr3_length: 14
clone_size: -
j_call: TRBJ1-1
d_call: TRBD1
cdr3_aa: CAFGQGALNTEAFF
cdr3_nt: TGTGCCTTTGGACAGGGGGCCCTGAACACTGAAGCTTTCTTT

v_call: TRBV2
cdr3_length: 16
clone_size: -
j_call: TRBJ2-3
d_call: TRBD2
cdr3_aa: CASSPRTRGGTDTQYF
cdr3_nt: TGTGCCAGCAGCCCAAGGACCCGGGGGGGCACAGATACGCAGTATTTT

v_call: TRBV5-3
cdr3_length: 14
clone_size: -
j_call: TRBJ2-7
d_call: -
cdr3_aa: CARSSAGTQYEQYF
cdr3_nt: TGTGCCAGAAGCTCGGCCGGGACACAGTACGAGCAGTACTTC

v_call: TRBV2
cdr3_length: 13
clone_size: -
j_call: TRBJ1-2
d_call: TRBD1
cdr3_aa: CASSRTGSGGYTF
cdr3_nt: TGTGCCAGCAGCCGGACAGGGTCCGGAGGCTACACCTTC

v_call: TRBV19
cdr3_length: 12
clone_size: few
j_call: TRBJ2-7
d_call: -
cdr3_aa: CASSMGRAEQYF
cdr3_nt: TGTGCCAGTAGTATGGGAAGGGCCGAGCAGTACTTC

v_call: TRBV13
cdr3_length: 13
clone_size: -
j_call: TRBJ2-5
d_call: -
cdr3_aa: CASSLGQKETQYF
cdr3_nt: TGTGCCAGCAGCTTAGGACAGAAAGAGACCCAGTACTTC

v_call: TRBV4-2
cdr3_length: 21
clone_size: -
j_call: TRBJ2-3
d_call: TRBD2
cdr3_aa: CASSQDRGVVLGLAGRGTQYF
cdr3_nt: TGTGCCAGCAGCCAAGATAGAGGGGTCGTACTAGGACTAGCGGGGAGAGGTACGCAGTATTTT

v_call: TRBV3-1/TRBV3-2
cdr3_length: 16
clone_size: once
j_call: TRBJ2-1
d_call: -
cdr3_aa: CASSQGVQGNLGEQFF
cdr3_nt: TGTGCCAGCAGCCAAGGGGTACAGGGTAATCTGGGGGAGCAGTTCTTC

v_call: TRBV28
cdr3_length: 15
clone_size: -
j_call: TRBJ2-7
d_call: TRBD1
cdr3_aa: CASTSGTGGTYEQYF
cdr3_nt: TGTGCCAGCACCAGTGGTACAGGGGGAACCTACGAGCAGTACTTC